What follows is one TCR beta chain and its context. The junction differs from germline at one of its ends, possibly a read error. TCRdb re-called the RT-PCR reads through MiXCR, storing one row per CDR3 protein. The table shows about 680,000 distinct CDR3 sequences, with over 12% occurring only once. This CDR3 is 15 amino acids long. CDR1 and CDR2 (germline): KGHSH, LQKENI. The TCR was taken from a female donor in good health, serving as a healthy control. V gene TRBV18 combines with J gene TRBJ2-1, with D perhaps given as TRBD1 or TRBD2 (5 bases each). The sample comprised memory CD4+ T cells from blood. The CDR3 region is CACSPGPDSYNEQFF. The CDR3 DNA reads TGTGCCTGCTCACCGGGACCTGACTCCTACAATGAGCAGTTCTTC.